This T cell receptor (beta chain) emerged from a study of T cells in Graves' hyperthyroidism and ophthalmopathy. The trim removed 5 bases at V and 2 bases at J, leaving 7 bases unmatched. Germline V gives CDR1 DFQATT, CDR2 SNEGSKA (reference sequence). There are 15 residues in the CDR3. The investigators amplified TCR beta CDR3 regions from RNA transcripts. An initial round of RT-PCR targeting the TCR CDR3 relied on the HTBI primer set. TCRdb re-analysed the multiplex PCR reads in MiXCR, keeping a single row per CDR3 protein. The sample holds about 550,000 distinct CDR3 sequences, less than 25% seen once.

Sequencing input: blood. The rearrangement uses TRBV20-1 and TRBJ2-4, with 9 bases matching TRBD1. The clonotype was recovered from a man between 18 and 35 years old with Graves' hyperthyroidism. The CDR3 loop reads CSAFPGTGTKNIQYF. The CDR3 coding sequence is TGCAGTGCTTTCCCCGGGACAGGGACCAAAAACATTCAGTACTTC.